Following are 2 T cell receptor beta chains from one sample sequenced in a study of blood T cell repertoires in COVID-19. Sequencing used immunoSEQ multiplex PCR; TCRdb keeps in-frame clones, though not all of them. The repertoire has some 150,000 clones, over 80% of them found once; the top ten carry approximately 11%. Sequencing was performed on peripheral blood. The receptor source for this set is a woman of 80 years or more with acute or convalescent COVID-19.

The chain has TRBV7-2 and TRBJ1-6, with TRBD1 matching over 9 bases. With V trimmed by 5 bases and J by 8 bases, 7 bases remained unmatched. Per germline, CDR1 SGHTA and CDR2 FQGNSA. The CDR3 has 15 amino acids. CDR3 sequence (DNA): TGTGCCAGCAGCGCCCGGACAGGGGAATATTCACCCCTCCACTTT. The encoded protein is CASSARTGEYSPLHF.

There are a few counts of this clone. The J gene is TRBJ2-5, the V gene TRBV19; 7 bases agree with TRBD1. This CDR3 has 13 amino acids. The V and J ends lost 4 bases and 2 bases, in that order; junction bases with no gene match: 1. The germline V gene encodes CDR1 LNHDA and CDR2 SQIVND (reference sequence). Here the CDR3 reads CASSRQGQETQYF. The CDR3 coding sequence is TGTGCCAGTAGTAGACAGGGACAAGAGACCCAGTACTTC.